Each of the 13 T cell receptor beta chains below was sequenced from the same sample in a study of shared clonotypes between healthy human individuals (TCRdb year 2020). The library was made by the immunoSEQ multiplex PCR assay. TCRdb limited this immuneACCESS table to in-frame rearrangements with V and J called. A share of clones is missing; checked studies link under half to unresolved V genes, and the rest is unexplained. Here the sample has some 1,400,000 clones; more than 95% occur a single time. The ten biggest clones cover over 1% of the sample. What was sequenced was naive CD4+ T cells sorted from blood. The cell subset or site label, read with the paper, signifies: CD45RA+ positively selected. Every receptor here comes from a man younger than 45 in good health.

The V gene is TRBV5-1, the J gene TRBJ2-5, with D perhaps matching TRBD1 or TRBD2 (5 bases each). V lost 4 bases and J 4 bases, leaving 17 bases between the germline ends. Germline V gene sequence: CDR1 SGHRS, CDR2 YFSETQ. The CDR3 has 15 residues. This CDR3 reads CASSPGTALGETQYF. The DNA for the CDR3 is TGCGCCAGCAGCCCAGGGACGGCTCTCGGAGAGACCCAGTACTTC.

The rearrangement uses TRBV5-5 and TRBJ2-1, with D possibly matching TRBD1 (5 bases). CDR1 and CDR2 from the germline V gene are SGHKS and YYEKEE (reference sequence). The CDR3 has 16 amino acids. V was cut by 3 bases and J by 0 bases, with 13 bases left in between. CDR3 DNA sequence: TGTGCCAGCAGCTCATTCAGGGCCAGCTCCTACAATGAGCAGTTCTTC. It yields the protein CASSSFRASSYNEQFF.

The chain joins TRBV13 to TRBJ2-3; D may be TRBD1 or TRBD2 (6 bases each). Trimming shortened V by 0 bases and J by 5 bases, and 12 bases separated the two germline ends. Germline V gene data show CDR1 as PRHDT and CDR2 as FYEKMQ (reference sequence). This CDR3 spans 15 amino acids. This CDR3 is CASSLGQGGLDTQYF. The DNA for the CDR3 is TGTGCCAGCAGCTTAGGACAGGGAGGTTTAGATACGCAGTATTTT.

This sequence joins TRBV5-4 and TRBJ2-1, with D perhaps matching TRBD1 (6 bases). The CDR3 extends over 13 amino acids. CDR1 and CDR2 (germline): SGHNT, YYREEE (reference sequence). V lost 4 bases and J lost 6, with 11 bases in between. The CDR3 DNA reads TGTGCCAGCAGCGCCTACAGGGCCAATGAGCAGTTCTTC. Its protein product is CASSAYRANEQFF.

This chain joins TRBV15 and TRBJ2-2; the D is unclear. CDR3 length: 15 residues. CDR1 is LNHNV and CDR2 is YYDKDF in the germline V gene (reference sequence). The ends were cut back, 8 bases at V and 7 bases at J, with 20 bases in the middle. CDR3 loop: CATRRQLSKGGELFF. The CDR3 coding sequence is TGTGCCACCCGGCGCCAGCTTTCCAAGGGCGGGGAGCTGTTTTTT.

This clone was observed once. Other nucleotide sequences from this sample produce the same CDR3. The V gene is TRBV6-5, the J gene TRBJ2-2, with 11 bases aligning to TRBD1. CDR1 is MNHEY and CDR2 is SVGAGI in the germline V gene. This CDR3 is 16 amino acids long. Trimming cost V 4 bases and J 5 bases; bases outside gene matches: 6. CDR3 coding DNA: TGTGCCAGCAGTTTCCGGACAGGGGGCGTAACCGGGGAGCTGTTTTTT. Translation: CASSFRTGGVTGELFF.

J is TRBJ2-7 and V is TRBV7-2, with D possibly matching TRBD1 (5 bases). Deletions cut 5 bases from V and 3 bases from J, with 17 bases between. Per the germline V gene, CDR1 is SGHTA and CDR2 is FQGNSA. The CDR3 spans 15 residues. The CDR3 region is CASSRDRINDYEQYF. The CDR3 DNA reads TGTGCCAGCAGCCGCGACAGAATAAACGACTACGAGCAGTACTTC. Looking up the rest from reference TRBV7-2 and TRBJ2-7 gives the full variable domain: GAGVSQSPSNKVTEKGKDVELRCDPISGHTALYWYRQSLGQGLEFLIYFQGNSAPDKSGLPSDRFSAERTGGSVSTLTIQRTQQEDSAVYLCASSRDRINDYEQYFGPGTRLTVT.

The chain carries TRBV7-9 and TRBJ1-2, with D possibly TRBD1 on 5 matching bases. V was trimmed by 1 base and J by 9 bases, leaving 12 bases between them. Germline V gene sequence: CDR1 SEHNR, CDR2 FQNEAQ (reference sequence). CDR3 length: 13 amino acids. The CDR3 DNA sequence: TGTGCCAGCAGCTTAGAGTCCGGGGGTAGCTACACCTTC. Translating it yields CASSLESGGSYTF.

V is TRBV9 and J is TRBJ2-1; maybe TRBD2 (6 bases). Germline CDR1 SGDLS, CDR2 YYNGEE. Trimming took off 1 base at V and 6 bases at J, with 11 bases between the two ends. The CDR3 extends over 14 amino acids. CDR3 protein: CASSVPASANEQFF. As DNA, the CDR3 is TGTGCCAGCAGCGTACCAGCTAGCGCCAATGAGCAGTTCTTC.

This chain joins TRBV19 and TRBJ2-1; weak D call: TRBD2 (6 bases). V was pared by 4 bases and J by 6 bases, with 10 bases between. Germline CDR1 LNHDA, CDR2 SQIVND (reference sequence). This CDR3 has 13 amino acids. CDR3 protein: CASSTRESNEQFF. The CDR3 DNA sequence: TGTGCCAGTAGTACCCGGGAGTCCAATGAGCAGTTCTTC.

This rearrangement joins TRBV10-3 to TRBJ2-1; D not resolved. The CDR3 contains 11 residues. Trimming left V 11 bases short and J 8 bases short, with 13 bases between. The germline CDR1 and CDR2 sequences are ENHRY and SYGVKD. The CDR3, as DNA: TGTGCCTCATGCACCCGTGATGAGCAGTTCTTC. This gives the protein CASCTRDEQFF.

In this sample, this clone turned up once. The chain employs TRBV7-2 and TRBJ2-1; TRBD2 is a possible D gene (6 bases). Trimming stripped 4 bases from V and 2 bases from J, with 15 bases between. This CDR3 comprises 16 residues. Germline CDR1 and CDR2: SGHTA and FQGNSA. This CDR3 is CASSSSGPGAYNEQFF. In nucleotides, the CDR3 is TGTGCCAGCAGCTCTTCCGGCCCGGGGGCCTACAATGAGCAGTTCTTC.

The chain couples TRBV15 to TRBJ1-3, with 8 bases matching TRBD1. The CDR3 length is 16 residues. CDR1 and CDR2 from the germline V gene are LNHNV and YYDKDF (reference sequence). V lost 7 bases to trimming and J lost 4 bases; unmatched junction nucleotides: 12. The CDR3 coding sequence is TGTGCCACCAAACTCCTGACAGGGGTGCCCGGAAACACCATATATTTT. This codes for CATKLLTGVPGNTIYF.